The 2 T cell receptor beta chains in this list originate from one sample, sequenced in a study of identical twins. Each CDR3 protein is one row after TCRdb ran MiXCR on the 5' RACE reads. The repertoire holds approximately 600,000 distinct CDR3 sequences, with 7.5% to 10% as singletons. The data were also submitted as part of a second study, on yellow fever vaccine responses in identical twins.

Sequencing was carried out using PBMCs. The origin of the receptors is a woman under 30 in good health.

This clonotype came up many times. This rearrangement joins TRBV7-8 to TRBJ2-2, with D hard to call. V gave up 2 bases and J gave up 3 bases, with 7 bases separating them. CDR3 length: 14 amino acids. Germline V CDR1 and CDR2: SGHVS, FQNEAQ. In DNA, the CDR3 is TGTGCCAGCAGCTTAACTGCAGACACCGGGGAGCTGTTTTTT. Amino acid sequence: CASSLTADTGELFF.

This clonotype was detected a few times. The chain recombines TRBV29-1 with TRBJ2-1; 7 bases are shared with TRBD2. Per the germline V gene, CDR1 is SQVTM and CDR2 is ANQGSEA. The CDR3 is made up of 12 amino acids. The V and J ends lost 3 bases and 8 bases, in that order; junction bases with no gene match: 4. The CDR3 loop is CSVELGGDEQFF. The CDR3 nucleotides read TGCAGCGTTGAGCTGGGGGGGGATGAGCAGTTCTTC.